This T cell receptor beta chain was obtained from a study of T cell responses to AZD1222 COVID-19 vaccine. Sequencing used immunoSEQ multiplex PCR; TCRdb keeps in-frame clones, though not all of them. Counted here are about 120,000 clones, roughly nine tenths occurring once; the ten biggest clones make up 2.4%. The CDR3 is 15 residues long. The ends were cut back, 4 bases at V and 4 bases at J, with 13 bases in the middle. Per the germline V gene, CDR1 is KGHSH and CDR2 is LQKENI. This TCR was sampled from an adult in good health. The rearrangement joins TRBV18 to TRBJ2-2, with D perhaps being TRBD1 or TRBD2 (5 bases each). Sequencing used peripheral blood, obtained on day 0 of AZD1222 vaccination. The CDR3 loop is CASSLNRGGTGELFF. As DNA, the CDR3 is TGTGCCAGCTCACTAAACCGGGGCGGCACCGGGGAGCTGTTTTTT. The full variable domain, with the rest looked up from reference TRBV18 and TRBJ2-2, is NAGVMQNPRHLVRRRGQEARLRCSPMKGHSHVYWYRQLPEEGLKFMVYLQKENIIDESGMPKERFSAEFPKEGPSILRIQQVVRGDSAAYFCASSLNRGGTGELFFGEGSRLTVL.